The rows below give T cell receptor beta chains drawn from one sample of a study of cytomegalovirus exposure and HLA in healthy donors. Some clones are missing from TCRdb's copy, which holds only in-frame ones; the method was immunoSEQ multiplex PCR. Its clone listing holds 200,000 to 250,000 clones. Sequencing input: PBMCs. These receptors all come from a girl aged 2-10 years in good health and CMV-seropositive. Each CDR3 is given without its conserved first and last residue. Fields, in order: V gene, CDR3 protein.

TRBV9 | ASSLQLEAEETQY
TRBV7-9 | ASSLGDRAYGYT
TRBV5-4 | ASSPLRSTGANVLT
TRBV4-1 | ASSLGTSETLSSYNEQF
TRBV11-2 | ASSYLGRANTGELF
TRBV19 | ASKGPPLGQDNEQF
TRBV30 | AWSGWAGVTYEQY
TRBV27 | ASSSIGETQY
TRBV9 | ASSVGTHAGATEQY
TRBV2 | ASSGTLRVLRTGDTQY
TRBV6-1 | ASRLTSAHEQY
TRBV7-6 | ASSFQGFEQY
TRBV11-2 | ASSLNLAGDNEQF
TRBV7-2 | ASSTPLQDHTEAF
TRBV27 | ASSFTGDGEKLF
TRBV2 | ASSDFTGVQGAF
TRBV10-3 | AISEYLGEQY
TRBV6-6 | ASSSELHETGELF
TRBV5-1 | ASSLAGETEAF
TRBV6-5 | ASSSSPGIRGGYT
TRBV4-2 | ASSQDQVPGQGARRMYGYT
TRBV6-5 | ASRAGVFTQPQH
TRBV28 | ASRPSGDGTEAF
TRBV5-1 | ASSSGDTDQPQH
TRBV7-6 | ASSPSSMDRGGGYT
TRBV5-4 | ASSRGGPRVNYGYT
TRBV7-9 | ASSSRPKTYEQY
TRBV19 | ASSSAAGVVYGYT
TRBV14 | ASSPGTGLPLLYGYT
TRBV5-1 | ASSSGASSGVYNEQF
TRBV2 | ASSGRLLSNSYNEQF
TRBV7-9 | ASSLAGQGNTEAF
TRBV7-3 | ASSPLGTGAYNEQF
TRBV6-1 | ASSKAPGTGGAGEYYYSDTQY
TRBV7-6 | ASSSPGGYNEQF
TRBV30 | AWRGDTGGRYGYT
TRBV5-4 | ASSSAWGASGGGELF
TRBV10-2 | ASRDRVYEQY